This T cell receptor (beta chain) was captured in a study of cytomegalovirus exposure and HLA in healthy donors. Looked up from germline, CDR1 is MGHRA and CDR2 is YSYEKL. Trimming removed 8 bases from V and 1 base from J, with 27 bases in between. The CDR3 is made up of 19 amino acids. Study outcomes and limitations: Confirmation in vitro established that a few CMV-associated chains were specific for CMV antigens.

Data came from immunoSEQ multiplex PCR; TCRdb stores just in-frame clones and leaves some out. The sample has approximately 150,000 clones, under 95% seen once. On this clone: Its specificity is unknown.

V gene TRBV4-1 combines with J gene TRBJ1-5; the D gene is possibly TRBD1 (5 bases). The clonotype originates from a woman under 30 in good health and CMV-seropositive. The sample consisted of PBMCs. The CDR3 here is CASDRRGGQPTGSNQPQHF. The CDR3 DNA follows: TGCGCCAGCGACCGGAGGGGAGGACAACCCACTGGAAGCAATCAGCCCCAGCATTTT.